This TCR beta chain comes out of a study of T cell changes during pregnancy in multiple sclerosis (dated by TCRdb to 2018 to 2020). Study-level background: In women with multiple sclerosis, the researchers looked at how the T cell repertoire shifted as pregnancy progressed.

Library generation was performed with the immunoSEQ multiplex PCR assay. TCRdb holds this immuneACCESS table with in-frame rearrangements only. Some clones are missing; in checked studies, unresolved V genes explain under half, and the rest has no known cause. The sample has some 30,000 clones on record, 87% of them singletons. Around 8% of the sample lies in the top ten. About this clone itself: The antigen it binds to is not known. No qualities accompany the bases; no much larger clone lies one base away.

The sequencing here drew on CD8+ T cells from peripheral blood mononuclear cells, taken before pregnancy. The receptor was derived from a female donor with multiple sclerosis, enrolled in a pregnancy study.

The base sequence is TGTGCCAGCAGCTTAACGGGGGGGCCGACAGATACGCAGTATTTT. The translation is CASSLTGGPTDTQYF. The chain employs TRBV7-3 and TRBJ2-3, and the D gene may be TRBD2, 7 bases matching. Reading from cysteine to phenylalanine, the CDR3 counts 15 amino acids. Only CDR3 DNA remains: 45 bases, in frame from the first base. Deletion took 0 bases off V and 3 bases off J, with a span of 10 bases between the germline ends. The germline V gene supplies CDR1 SGHTA and CDR2 FQGTGA.